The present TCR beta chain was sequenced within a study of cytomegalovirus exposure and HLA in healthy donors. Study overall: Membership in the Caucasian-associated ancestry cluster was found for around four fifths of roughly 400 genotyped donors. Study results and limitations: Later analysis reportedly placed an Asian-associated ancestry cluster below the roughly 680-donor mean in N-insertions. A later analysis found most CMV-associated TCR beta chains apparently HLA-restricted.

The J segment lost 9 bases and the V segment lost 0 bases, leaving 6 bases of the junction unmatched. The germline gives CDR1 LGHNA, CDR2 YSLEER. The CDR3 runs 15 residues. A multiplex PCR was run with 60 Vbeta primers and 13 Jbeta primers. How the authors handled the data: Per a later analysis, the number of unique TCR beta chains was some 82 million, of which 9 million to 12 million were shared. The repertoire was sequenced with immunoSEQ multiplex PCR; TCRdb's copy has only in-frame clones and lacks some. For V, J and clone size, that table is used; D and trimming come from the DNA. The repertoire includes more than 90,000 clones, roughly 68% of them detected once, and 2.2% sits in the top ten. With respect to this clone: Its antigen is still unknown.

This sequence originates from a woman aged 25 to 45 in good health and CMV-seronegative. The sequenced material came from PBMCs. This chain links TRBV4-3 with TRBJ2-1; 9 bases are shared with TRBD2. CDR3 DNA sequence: TGCGCCAGCAGCCAAGACGGCGGGAGGGTACGTGAGCAGTTCTTC. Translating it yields CASSQDGGRVREQFF.